This TCR beta chain came from a study of blood T cell repertoires in COVID-19. Study-wide background: Nucleic acid was either cDNA or gDNA, and it came from T cells, B-cell-depleted T cells, or PBMCs.

CDR3 length: 15 amino acids. Deletions cut 5 bases from V and 7 bases from J, with 17 bases between. Germline assignment: CDR1 SGHTA and CDR2 FQGNSA. This clone showed up just a few times. Under the authors' procedure: Estimation of nucleated cell counts relied on the amplification of reference gene primers. Sequencing used immunoSEQ multiplex PCR; TCRdb keeps in-frame clones, though not all of them. V and J calls and clone size follow that table, whereas D and trimming were derived from the DNA. This sample has more than 200,000 clones; approximately 87% occur once, and the top ten carry 2.2%. The genes are TRBV7-2 and TRBJ2-2; the D is unclear. This receptor was identified in a woman aged 50 to 65 with acute or convalescent COVID-19. What was sequenced was peripheral blood. The CDR3 coding sequence is TGTGCCAGCAGCGCCGCCTTAAACTATAACGGGGAGCTGTTTTTT. Amino acids: CASSAALNYNGELFF.